What follows are 26 T cell receptor beta chains derived from one specimen sequenced in a study of cytomegalovirus exposure and HLA in healthy donors. The PCR made use of 60 Vbeta and 13 Jbeta primers. Some clones are missing from TCRdb's copy, which holds only in-frame ones; the method was immunoSEQ multiplex PCR. The sample holds under 150,000 clones, roughly 74% seen once. The sequenced material came from PBMCs. The origin of the receptors is a woman between 40 and 55 years old in good health and CMV-seropositive.

This clone was found once. The V and J genes are TRBV11-3 and TRBJ2-1; 7 bases align to TRBD2. The V and J ends lost 5 bases and 10 bases, in that order; junction bases with no gene match: 8. Germline V gene lookup returns CDR1 SGHNT and CDR2 YENEEA. CDR3 size: 13 residues. The CDR3 protein is CASSPSGPLEQFF. In DNA form, the CDR3 reads TGTGCCAGCAGCCCTAGCGGCCCCTTAGAGCAGTTCTTC. Filled out from reference TRBV11-3 and TRBJ2-1, the complete variable domain reads EAGVVQSPRYKIIEKKQPVAFWCNPISGHNTLYWYLQNLGQGPELLIRYENEEAVDDSQLPKDRFSAERLKGVDSTLKIQPAELGDSAVYLCASSPSGPLEQFFGPGTRLTVL.

This clone was detected a few times. The CDR3 coding sequence is TGTGCCAGCTCACCCGGACAAAGCAAGAACACTGAAGCTTTCTTT. Translating it yields CASSPGQSKNTEAFF. V usage is TRBV18 and J usage is TRBJ1-1, with a tentative D call TRBD1 (5 bases). The CDR3 extends over 15 amino acids. The V gene lost 3 bases and the J gene lost 1 base, with 12 bases spanning the gap. Germline V CDR1 and CDR2: KGHSH, LQKENI. The full variable domain, with the rest looked up from reference TRBV18 and TRBJ1-1, is NAGVMQNPRHLVRRRGQEARLRCSPMKGHSHVYWYRQLPEEGLKFMVYLQKENIIDESGMPKERFSAEFPKEGPSILRIQQVVRGDSAAYFCASSPGQSKNTEAFFGQGTRLTVV.

The chain uses TRBV5-1 and TRBJ2-7, with 10 bases identical to TRBD2. The CDR3 extends over 15 amino acids. Germline CDR1 reads SGHRS; CDR2 reads YFSETQ. V trimming: 1 base; J trimming: 5 bases; junction bases outside the gene matches: 6. For the CDR3, the DNA is TGCGCCAGCAGCTTGCGGCTAGCGGGAGTTGACGAGCAGTACTTC. It codes for CASSLRLAGVDEQYF.

The rearrangement joins TRBV27 to TRBJ1-1; D is ambiguous. The germline V gene has CDR1 MNHEY and CDR2 SMNVEV (reference sequence). The length of the CDR3 is 13 residues. With 4 bases removed from V and 5 bases from J, the gap between germline ends came to 11 bases. CDR3 sequence: CASSSPSRTEAFF. The CDR3 region has the DNA TGTGCCAGCAGTTCCCCCTCCCGGACTGAAGCTTTCTTT.

This clone was counted a single time. The genes are TRBV7-9 and TRBJ2-5; 8 nucleotides agree with TRBD2. The closer fit of TRBJ2-7 to the DNA end suggests the J call may be wrong. CDR1 is SEHNR and CDR2 is FQNEAQ in the germline V gene (reference sequence). CDR3 length: 13 residues. CDR3 coding DNA: TGTGCCAGCAGCTTATACGGGGGGGGCGAGCAGTACTTC. Translation gives CASSLYGGGEQYF.

V is TRBV11-3 and J is TRBJ1-1, with D maybe TRBD1 (6 bases). From germline, CDR1 is SGHNT and CDR2 YENEEA. The V and J ends lost 7 bases and 4 bases respectively, with 16 bases between them. CDR3 length equals 14 residues. The CDR3 sequence is CASNRNREVTEAFF. CDR3 nucleotide sequence: TGTGCCAGCAACCGAAACAGGGAAGTCACTGAAGCTTTCTTT.

The chain links TRBV6-1 to TRBJ1-2; unclear D gene. V was clipped by 3 bases and J by 8 bases, with 10 bases between them. The CDR3 length is 12 residues. Germline lookup yields CDR1 MNHNS and CDR2 SASEGT. The CDR3 DNA follows: TGTGCCAGCAGTGACGGGGTTGTCGGCTACACCTTC. This gives the protein CASSDGVVGYTF.

The chain is built from TRBV7-6 and TRBJ1-4; D might be TRBD1 (5 bases). Germline V gene lookup returns CDR1 SGHVS and CDR2 FNYEAQ. Trimming stripped 3 bases from V and 3 bases from J, with 17 bases between. This CDR3 is built from 17 residues. CDR3 coding DNA: TGTGCCAGCAGCTTTCCGCGGGGGGGGACCCCTAATGAAAAACTGTTTTTT. Translated: CASSFPRGGTPNEKLFF.

This chain connects TRBV19 to TRBJ1-5; TRBD1 matches 7 bases. CDR3 length: 18 amino acids. Germline CDR1 reads LNHDA; CDR2 reads SQIVND (reference sequence). Trimming took 6 bases from V and 0 from J; bases not matched to a gene: 14. Written as DNA, the CDR3 is TGTGCCAGTAGCCCTCTCCGGGACAGTACCCTTAGCAATCAGCCCCAGCATTTT. Its translation: CASSPLRDSTLSNQPQHF.

The CDR3 reads CASSFSGLAGVGEQFF. CDR3 sequence (DNA): TGTGCCAGCAGCTTCTCCGGTCTAGCGGGAGTTGGGGAGCAGTTCTTC. The rearrangement links TRBV5-5 to TRBJ2-1, with 10 bases aligning to TRBD2. V gave up 2 bases and J gave up 10 bases; unmatched junction bases: 12. Germline V gene lookup returns CDR1 SGHKS and CDR2 YYEKEE (reference sequence). The CDR3 extends over 16 amino acids.

The table lists this clone with a count of one. The chain combines TRBV14 with TRBJ2-7, with 9 positions matching TRBD2. V lost 4 bases to trimming and J lost 4 bases; unmatched junction nucleotides: 8. Germline V gene sequence: CDR1 SGHDN, CDR2 FVKESK. This CDR3 region has 15 residues. The CDR3 region is CASSPLGAGGYEQYF. DNA of the CDR3: TGTGCCAGCAGCCCGCTCGGGGCGGGAGGGTACGAGCAGTACTTC.

The V call is TRBV30, the J call TRBJ2-3; 8 bases map to TRBD2. The germline V gene has CDR1 GTSNPN and CDR2 SVGIG (reference sequence). CDR3 length equals 11 residues. V shed 0 bases and J 10 bases; nucleotides not matched to a gene: 0. The CDR3, as DNA: TGTGCCTGGAGTGTAGCGGGAGCGCAGTATTTT. Amino acids: CAWSVAGAQYF.

A note on this clone: This same CDR3 is encoded by further DNA sequences in the sample. V and J are TRBV18 and TRBJ2-3; D remains unclear. This CDR3 contains 12 residues. The V and J ends lost 2 bases and 5 bases respectively, with 5 bases between them. Germline CDR1 reads KGHSH; CDR2 reads LQKENI. The CDR3 is CASSPSGDTQYF. CDR3 coding DNA: TGTGCCAGCTCACCATCGGGAGATACGCAGTATTTT.

The chain is built from TRBV2 and TRBJ2-1; 10 nucleotides match TRBD1. CDR1 is SNHLY and CDR2 is FYNNEI in the germline V gene. The CDR3 sequence is 15 residues long. V gave up 6 bases and J gave up 2 bases; unmatched junction bases: 4. The CDR3, as DNA: TGTGCCAGCAGGGGACAGGGGCTCGCCTACAATGAGCAGTTCTTC. It translates to CASRGQGLAYNEQFF.

With respect to this clone: The junction does not match germline at one end; this may be a read error. This same CDR3 is encoded by further DNA sequences in the sample. V gene TRBV7-8 combines with J gene TRBJ1-2; a possible D gene is TRBD1 (5 bases). This CDR3 is 13 amino acids long. CDR1 SGHVS and CDR2 FQNEAQ come from the germline V gene. Here the CDR3 DNA reads TGTGCCAGCAGTTTAAGGGGTTTGTGGGGCTACACCTTT. Translating it yields CASSLRGLWGYTF.

The chain combines TRBV11-2 with TRBJ2-2, with D possibly matching TRBD1 (6 bases). This CDR3 is 15 amino acids long. Trimming took off 8 bases at V and 4 bases at J, with 17 bases between the two ends. Germline CDR1 and CDR2: SGHAT and FQNNGV. In nucleotides, the CDR3 is TGTGCCAGCCTCCCCGGTTTGGGGGCCACCGGGGAGCTGTTTTTT. This codes for CASLPGLGATGELFF.

The chain has TRBV4-1 and TRBJ1-2, with TRBD1 matching 9 bases. With 4 bases clipped from V and 4 bases from J, the junction kept 7 bases outside the gene matches. The CDR3 spans 15 residues. Germline CDR1 is MGHRA and CDR2 is YSYEKL. The CDR3, as DNA: TGCGCCAGCAGCCCCCGGGACAGGGAGGTCTATGGCTACACCTTC. Its translation: CASSPRDREVYGYTF.

This clone appeared once. J is TRBJ2-3 and V is TRBV19; 13 bases match TRBD2. CDR3 size: 15 residues. Germline V lookup: CDR1 LNHDA, CDR2 SQIVND (reference sequence). V gave up 7 bases and J gave up 6 bases; unmatched junction bases: 7. The CDR3: CASTAGLAGSDTQYF. The CDR3, as DNA: TGTGCCAGTACCGCGGGACTAGCGGGAAGTGATACGCAGTATTTT.

The table lists this clone with a count of one. The CDR3 region is CASSLQGLQETQYF. The CDR3 DNA reads TGTGCCAGCAGTCTTCAGGGCCTTCAAGAGACCCAGTACTTC. V gene TRBV27 combines with J gene TRBJ2-5; tentative D call: TRBD1 (5 bases). Germline CDR1 is MNHEY and CDR2 is SMNVEV (reference sequence). Trimming took off 5 bases at V and 2 bases at J, with 12 bases between the two ends. The CDR3 has 14 residues.

J is TRBJ2-5 and V is TRBV6-5, with D possibly TRBD1 on 5 matching bases. The CDR3 is 14 residues long. Between the trimmed V and J ends, which lost 5 bases and 5 bases, there was a span of 15 bases. The germline V gene has CDR1 MNHEY and CDR2 SVGAGI. CDR3 in DNA: TGTGCCAGCAGTCCCTCCCGGTCAGGGGAGACCCAGTACTTC. Its translation: CASSPSRSGETQYF.

This clone has more than one count but fewer than ten. J is TRBJ2-3 and V is TRBV2, with 7 bases that match TRBD2. This CDR3 spans 13 amino acids. V shed 8 bases and J 2 bases; nucleotides not matched to a gene: 4. Germline values: CDR1 SNHLY, CDR2 FYNNEI. The DNA for the CDR3 is TGTGCCAGCCGGCGGGAGACCACAGATACGCAGTATTTT. Amino acid sequence: CASRRETTDTQYF.

V gene TRBV5-1 combines with J gene TRBJ2-7, with 8 positions matching TRBD1. Germline V gene sequence: CDR1 SGHRS, CDR2 YFSETQ. There are 13 residues in the CDR3. The V gene end was trimmed by 8 bases and the J gene end by 2 bases; junction bases not matched to a gene: 6. For the CDR3, the DNA is TGCGCCAGTTCGGGACAGGTAGCCTACGAGCAGTACTTC. It encodes CASSGQVAYEQYF.

The rearrangement uses TRBV5-1 and TRBJ1-1; 7 nucleotides agree with TRBD1. CDR1 is SGHRS and CDR2 is YFSETQ in the germline V gene. CDR3 length: 14 amino acids. Losses at the gene ends were 0 bases for V and 4 bases for J; bases not matched to a gene: 3. This CDR3 is CASSLGQGFTEAFF. The CDR3 DNA sequence: TGCGCCAGCAGCTTGGGACAGGGCTTCACTGAAGCTTTCTTT.

In nucleotides, the CDR3 is TGTGCCAGCAGCCTATTAACCCTCCCGGACAGTTACAATGAGCAGTTCTTC. Translating gives CASSLLTLPDSYNEQFF. This chain links TRBV4-2 with TRBJ2-1; possibly TRBD1 for D (6 bases). With 4 bases removed from V and 4 bases from J, the gap between germline ends came to 20 bases. The CDR3 is 17 amino acids. Germline V gene lookup returns CDR1 LGHNA and CDR2 YNFKEQ.

The rearrangement links TRBV18 to TRBJ1-5; D is ambiguous. The germline gives CDR1 KGHSH, CDR2 LQKENI. CDR3 length: 14 amino acids. V was clipped by 3 bases and J by 5 bases, with 11 bases between them. DNA of the CDR3: TGTGCCAGCTCACCGAGTCAGGACTATCAGCCCCAGCATTTT. It encodes CASSPSQDYQPQHF.

V usage is TRBV6-1 and J usage is TRBJ2-6; perhaps TRBD2 as D (5 bases). CDR3 length: 15 amino acids. The germline gives CDR1 MNHNS, CDR2 SASEGT. Deletions cut 4 bases from V and 2 bases from J, with 9 bases between. This CDR3 reads CASSVRGTGANVLTF. CDR3 DNA: TGTGCCAGCAGTGTAAGAGGGACTGGGGCCAACGTCCTGACTTTC.